The rows below give T cell receptor beta chains drawn from one sample of a study of cytomegalovirus exposure and HLA in healthy donors. The protocol was immunoSEQ multiplex PCR, while the TCRdb copy is restricted to in-frame clones and leaves out a portion. The table has 120,000 to 150,000 clones, 60% to 80% seen once. Sequencing input: PBMCs. These receptors all stem from a woman aged 40 to 50 in good health and CMV-seropositive. Both conserved end residues are part of each CDR3. D genes are given only for firm matches. Expanded clones get a size class; other rows say once, few or many, or leave the size out.

clone size	V gene	J gene	D gene	CDR3 DNA	CDR3 protein
-	TRBV27	TRBJ1-2	TRBD1	TGTGCCAGCAGGGGATCGACAGGGACAAATGGCTACACCTTC	CASRGSTGTNGYTF
-	TRBV4-1	TRBJ2-3	-	TGCGCCAGCAGCCAAGAAAGCTCTCGGCAGTATTTT	CASSQESSRQYF
-	TRBV6-5	TRBJ2-3	-	TGTGCCAGCCACGAAGCCACAGGGTCAGATACGCAGTATTTT	CASHEATGSDTQYF
-	TRBV10-3	TRBJ2-3	-	TGTGCCATCAGCCAATTAACTATAGATACGCAGTATTTT	CAISQLTIDTQYF
-	TRBV11-2	TRBJ1-3	TRBD1	TGTGCCAGCAGCCTGTTGACAGGGGTCTCTGGAAACACCATATATTTT	CASSLLTGVSGNTIYF
-	TRBV4-2	TRBJ2-1	TRBD1	TGTGCCAGCAGCCAGGGGACAGTAAGGGAGCAGTTCTTC	CASSQGTVREQFF
-	TRBV2	TRBJ2-7	TRBD1	TGTGCCAGCAGCGAGGACAGGGACCACGAGCAGTACTTC	CASSEDRDHEQYF
-	TRBV7-9	TRBJ2-7	-	TGTTCCAGCAGCTCGGACTTGGAGGGTCCAACCTACGAGCAGTACTTC	CSSSSDLEGPTYEQYF
once	TRBV11-2	TRBJ1-5	TRBD1	TGTGCCAGCAGCTTAGGGGACAGCAGCAATCAGCCCCAGCATTTT	CASSLGDSSNQPQHF
-	TRBV18	TRBJ1-3	TRBD1	TGTGCCAGCTCACCCCCGACAGGGGCTGGAAACACCATATATTTT	CASSPPTGAGNTIYF
-	TRBV6-5	TRBJ1-5	-	TGTGCCAGCAGTTTGCGCGCAGGGGATAGCAATCAGCCCCAGCATTTT	CASSLRAGDSNQPQHF
-	TRBV4-1	TRBJ2-1	TRBD2	TGCGCCAGCAGCCAAGTAGGGGTAGAAGCGGGGTCAAGGAATGAGCAGTTCTTC	CASSQVGVEAGSRNEQFF
-	TRBV5-1	TRBJ2-7	TRBD1	TGCGCCAGCACCTGGACAGGGGCTGGAGAGCAGTACTTC	CASTWTGAGEQYF
-	TRBV7-9	TRBJ2-2	TRBD1	TGTGCCAGCAGCTTACCAGGGACAGGGCTAACCGGGGAGCTGTTTTTT	CASSLPGTGLTGELFF
-	TRBV11-2	TRBJ1-2	-	TGTGCCAGCAGCTTAGATCGAGGGAGCAATACTAACTATGGCTACACCTTC	CASSLDRGSNTNYGYTF
-	TRBV19	TRBJ1-4	-	TGTGCCAGTAAGGACTCGGGCAGCACTAATGAAAAACTGTTTTTT	CASKDSGSTNEKLFF
-	TRBV5-1	TRBJ1-1	-	TGCGCCAGCAGCTCGGTGCGGGGGGTCGCTGAAGCTTTCTTT	CASSSVRGVAEAFF
-	TRBV19	TRBJ1-1	-	TGTGCCAGTAGTATCCTAGTGGGAGGGGGGAACACTGAAGCTTTCTTT	CASSILVGGGNTEAFF
-	TRBV30	TRBJ2-1	-	TGTGCCTGGAGTACAGGGGGGGCCTACAATGAGCAGTTCTTC	CAWSTGGAYNEQFF